This TCR beta chain is drawn from a study of blood T cell repertoires in COVID-19. For the study at large: Specimens from acute and convalescent COVID-19 originated in the United States, Italy and Spain. T cells, B-cell-depleted T cells, or PBMCs supplied cDNA or gDNA.

TCRdb's copy holds only in-frame clones and misses some; the assay was immunoSEQ multiplex PCR. The sample has about 200,000 clones, 88% seen once. Many counts were recorded for this clone. CDR1 is MNHEY, CDR2 SMNVEV, per germline (reference sequence). The CDR3 extends over 16 amino acids. Trimming shortened V by 0 bases and J by 5 bases, and 13 bases separated the two germline ends. The rearrangement joins TRBV27 to TRBJ1-4; D possibly corresponds to TRBD1 (6 bases). Sequencing was performed on peripheral blood. This sequence was found in a woman between 40 and 50 years old who had recovered from COVID-19. The CDR3 DNA follows: TGTGCCAGCAGTTTATCGTTGGCAGGGGACAATGAAAAACTGTTTTTT. It encodes CASSLSLAGDNEKLFF. The variable domain in full, completed from reference TRBV27 and TRBJ1-4, reads EAQVTQNPRYLITVTGKKLTVTCSQNMNHEYMSWYRQDPGLGLRQIYYSMNVEVTDKGDVPEGYKVSRKEKRNFPLILESPSPNQTSLYFCASSLSLAGDNEKLFFGSGTQLSVL.